The rows below give T cell receptor beta chains drawn from one sample of a study of blood T cell repertoires in COVID-19. Generated by immunoSEQ multiplex PCR, the TCRdb table keeps only in-frame clones and is missing some. The sample contains a few hundred thousand clones, 80% to 90% of which appear only once. Sequencing was carried out using PBMCs or T cells enriched from blood (not recorded which). The source of these receptors is a man in his forties or fifties in a cohort exposed to, infected with or recovered from COVID-19 (not recorded which). CDR3s include the opening cysteine and the closing phenylalanine or tryptophan. The order of the fields is CDR3 length, V gene, J gene, CDR3 protein.

16	TRBV5-1	TRBJ2-1	CASSRTAGGSYNEQFF
13	TRBV28	TRBJ1-1	CASSLGRPTEAFF
16	TRBV14	TRBJ2-3	CASSQDFGVGADTQYF
15	TRBV5-1	TRBJ2-7	CASSWGQGSTYEQYF
12	TRBV28	TRBJ1-1	CASSPNQGEAFF
14	TRBV15	TRBJ1-1	CATSRQGARTEAFF
14	TRBV5-1	TRBJ1-1	CASSLQGPNTEAFF
13	TRBV3-1/TRBV3-2	TRBJ2-3	CASSQGIPDTQYF
15	TRBV10-3	TRBJ2-3	CAISGGQGGTDTQYF
12	TRBV7-9	TRBJ2-7	CASSTPSGEQYF
14	TRBV7-9	TRBJ2-5	CASSFGTDQETQYF
13	TRBV5-5	TRBJ1-1	CASSRQGNTEAFF